The 3 T cell receptor beta chains below all came from one sample that was sequenced in a study of shared clonotypes between healthy human individuals. Sequencing used immunoSEQ multiplex PCR; TCRdb keeps in-frame clones, though not all of them. The sample includes about 490,000 clones, about 79% of them seen just once. The sequenced sample consisted of PBMCs. The receptors stem from a woman aged 40-49 years in good health. Some clones in this sample may be carry-over from other donors' samples.

This chain connects TRBV7-9 to TRBJ2-6, with a tentative D call TRBD1 (6 bases). Per germline, CDR1 SEHNR and CDR2 FQNEAQ (reference sequence). V shed 4 bases and J shed 1 base, with 11 bases lying between them. This CDR3 is 16 amino acids long. The CDR3 loop is CASSSTGLSGANVLTF. The CDR3, as DNA: TGTGCCAGCAGCTCGACAGGACTTTCTGGGGCCAACGTCCTGACTTTC.

V and J are TRBV5-1 and TRBJ2-5; 7 bases match TRBD2. Matching the DNA end better, TRBJ2-7 makes the J call doubtful. Looked up from germline, CDR1 is SGHRS and CDR2 is YFSETQ. The CDR3 is 14 amino acids. The CDR3 DNA sequence: TGCGCCAGCAGGGCAAGCGGGGTTACCTACGAGCAGTACTTC. This translates into CASRASGVTYEQYF.

This chain joins TRBV25-1 and TRBJ2-7; D is unresolved. Germline loops: CDR1 MGHDK, CDR2 SYGVNS. Trimming stripped 6 bases from V and 3 bases from J, with 15 bases between. The CDR3 loop spans 14 amino acids. Written as DNA, the CDR3 is TGTGCCAGCAGCCCCCCCCGGGTCAACTACGAGCAGTACTTC. It specifies CASSPPRVNYEQYF.